Each of the 22 T cell receptor beta chains below was sequenced from the same sample in a study of shared clonotypes between healthy human individuals. It was CD45RO-negative cells, positively selected for CCR7, that made up naive CD8 cells, with terminally differentiated effector memory CD45RA+ cells excluded. Profiling relied on immunoSEQ multiplex PCR, and the TCRdb table lists in-frame clones only, not all of them. The sample contains around 550,000 clones, about 95% of which appear only once. The specimen was naive CD8+ T cells sorted from blood. The receptors here all came from a woman in her twenties or thirties in good health.

The chain is built from TRBV28 and TRBJ2-7, with D maybe TRBD1 (6 bases). CDR3 length: 14 residues. Trimming took off 4 bases at V and 2 bases at J, with 12 bases between the two ends. Germline CDR1 is MDHEN and CDR2 is SYDVKM. CDR3 residues: CASSYGTPAYEQYF. The CDR3 nucleotides are TGTGCCAGCAGTTACGGGACACCGGCCTACGAGCAGTACTTC.

This clone was detected only a few times. V is TRBV4-1 and J is TRBJ1-1; 7 nucleotides line up with TRBD1. Per the germline V gene, CDR1 is MGHRA and CDR2 is YSYEKL. J gave up 4 bases and V 4 bases, and 6 bases lay outside the gene matches. CDR3 length equals 14 residues. The CDR3 nucleotides are TGCGCCAGCAGCCGCGGACAGGCCTCCACTGAAGCTTTCTTT. Protein sequence: CASSRGQASTEAFF.

This clone occurred once. This chain uses TRBV28 with TRBJ2-5; D remains ambiguous. The J call may be in error: the DNA end matches TRBJ2-7 better. Germline V CDR1 and CDR2: MDHEN, SYDVKM. The CDR3 spans 14 residues. The DNA for the CDR3 is TGTGCCAGCAGTTTGAGAGCCGTAGGTGACGAGCAGTACTTC. Encoded protein: CASSLRAVGDEQYF.

The chain is built from TRBV19 and TRBJ1-2; D gene uncertain. Germline V gene lookup returns CDR1 LNHDA and CDR2 SQIVND (reference sequence). V was clipped by 5 bases and J by 8 bases, with 18 bases between them. The CDR3 has 14 amino acids. The CDR3 DNA reads as TGTGCCAGTAGTCCGCGGACCGAACTAGAAGGCTACACCTTC. Its protein is CASSPRTELEGYTF. Using reference TRBV19 and TRBJ1-2 for the parts outside the CDR3, the full variable domain is DGGITQSPKYLFRKEGQNVTLSCEQNLNHDAMYWYRQDPGQGLRLIYYSQIVNDFQKGDIAEGYSVSREKKESFPLTVTSAQKNPTAFYLCASSPRTELEGYTFGSGTRLTVV.

The chain is built from TRBV6-1 and TRBJ2-3; TRBD2 is a possible D gene (6 bases). CDR1 and CDR2 from the germline V gene are MNHNS and SASEGT. CDR3 length: 14 amino acids. V lost 2 bases, J lost 3 bases, and 9 bases lay in between. Here the CDR3 DNA reads TGTGCCAGCAGTGAACTGGCGGGGACAGATACGCAGTATTTT. Translating gives CASSELAGTDTQYF.

The V gene is TRBV7-9, the J gene TRBJ1-1; perhaps TRBD1 as D (6 bases). The CDR3 totals 14 residues. Germline V gene lookup returns CDR1 SEHNR and CDR2 FQNEAQ (reference sequence). V lost 5 bases and J 3 bases, leaving 13 bases between the germline ends. CDR3 coding DNA: TGTGCCAGCAGCCCATCGGACAGTTACACTGAAGCTTTCTTT. This encodes CASSPSDSYTEAFF. The full variable domain, its missing parts supplied by reference TRBV7-9 and TRBJ1-1, is DTGVSQNPRHKITKRGQNVTFRCDPISEHNRLYWYRQTLGQGPEFLTYFQNEAQLEKSRLLSDRFSAERPKGSFSTLEIQRTEQGDSAMYLCASSPSDSYTEAFFGQGTRLTVV.

The V and J genes are TRBV27 and TRBJ2-7, with TRBD2 matching 13 bases. Germline V CDR1 and CDR2: MNHEY, SMNVEV (reference sequence). Germline trimming cut 7 bases from V and 5 bases from J; bases unmatched to any gene: 5. The CDR3 is made up of 14 amino acids. This chain's CDR3 is CASTTGLAGNEQYF. In DNA form, the CDR3 reads TGTGCCAGCACTACGGGACTAGCGGGAAACGAGCAGTACTTC.

This clone was observed a single time. The V call is TRBV2, the J call TRBJ2-5, with D perhaps matching TRBD2 (5 bases). Germline loops: CDR1 SNHLY, CDR2 FYNNEI. V was pared by 2 bases and J by 5 bases, with 12 bases between. The CDR3 extends over 14 amino acids. The CDR3 coding sequence is TGTGCCAGCAGTGAATTTGGGGAGTGGGAGACCCAGTACTTC. Translation gives CASSEFGEWETQYF.

The rearrangement links TRBV19 to TRBJ2-2, with TRBD2 matching 13 bases. V lost 3 bases and J lost 7; bases outside the gene matches: 8. Germline CDR1 LNHDA, CDR2 SQIVND (reference sequence). This CDR3 has 17 residues. CDR3 bases: TGTGCCAGTAGTATGACGGGGACTAGCGGGGTTTTCGGGGAGCTGTTTTTT. It specifies CASSMTGTSGVFGELFF.

Remarks on this clone: This sample includes further DNA sequences coding for the same CDR3. V and J are TRBV7-8 and TRBJ1-1; the D is unclear. V was shortened by 5 bases and J by 2 bases, with 6 bases between the two germline ends. The germline CDR1 and CDR2 sequences are SGHVS and FQNEAQ. The CDR3 is 12 amino acids. The CDR3 DNA is TGTGCCAGCAGCCTACTCAACACTGAAGCTTTCTTT. Its translation is CASSLLNTEAFF.

This chain links TRBV5-5 with TRBJ1-1; D is unresolved. V was cut by 0 bases and J by 3 bases, with 15 bases left in between. Germline loops: CDR1 SGHKS, CDR2 YYEKEE (reference sequence). The CDR3 has 16 amino acids. CDR3 in DNA: TGTGCCAGCAGCTTGGCGAACGAGGGAGAGTACACTGAAGCTTTCTTT. This codes for CASSLANEGEYTEAFF. The entire variable domain, with the rest obtained from reference TRBV5-5 and TRBJ1-1, is as follows: DAGVTQSPTHLIKTRGQQVTLRCSPISGHKSVSWYQQVLGQGPQFIFQYYEKEERGRGNFPDRFSARQFPNYSSELNVNALLLGDSALYLCASSLANEGEYTEAFFGQGTRLTVV.

The rearrangement links TRBV11-2 to TRBJ2-7, with TRBD2 matching 13 bases. Per germline, CDR1 SGHAT and CDR2 FQNNGV. Losses at the gene ends were 1 base for V and 4 bases for J; bases not matched to a gene: 4. The CDR3 runs to 16 residues. The CDR3 DNA sequence: TGTGCCAGCAGCTTAGCAGGACTAGCGGGAGAATACGAGCAGTACTTC. Encoded protein: CASSLAGLAGEYEQYF.

Concerning this clone itself: Other DNA sequences in this specimen translate into the identical CDR3. This chain connects TRBV5-1 to TRBJ1-1; D gene ambiguous. Trimming left V 0 bases short and J 2 bases short, with 5 bases between. Germline V gene data show CDR1 as SGHRS and CDR2 as YFSETQ. CDR3 length: 13 residues. CDR3 region: CASSLGGNTEAFF. The CDR3 DNA follows: TGCGCCAGCAGCTTGGGGGGAAACACTGAAGCTTTCTTT.

The chain uses TRBV27 and TRBJ2-7, with D possibly TRBD2 on 6 matching bases. Germline assignment: CDR1 MNHEY and CDR2 SMNVEV (reference sequence). The CDR3 runs 15 residues. V was trimmed by 2 bases and J by 5 bases, leaving 16 bases between them. The CDR3 region is CASSLATGVAHEQYF. Written as DNA, the CDR3 is TGTGCCAGCAGTTTAGCTACGGGAGTAGCCCACGAGCAGTACTTC.

This rearrangement joins TRBV5-4 to TRBJ1-1; the D gene is possibly TRBD1 (6 bases). V lost 1 base to trimming and J lost 6 bases, with 7 bases between them. The CDR3 is made up of 12 amino acids. The germline CDR1 and CDR2 sequences are SGHNT and YYREEE (reference sequence). The CDR3 nucleotides are TGTGCCAGCAGCTTGTGGACAGCTGAAGCTTTCTTT. Its protein is CASSLWTAEAFF.

This clone was counted a single time. The V call is TRBV9, the J call TRBJ2-7, with 8 bases aligning to TRBD1. This CDR3 is 16 amino acids long. The germline gives CDR1 SGDLS, CDR2 YYNGEE. Germline trimming cut 4 bases from V and 5 bases from J; bases unmatched to any gene: 14. CDR3 loop: CASSLSSRTGFHEQYF. CDR3 DNA sequence: TGTGCCAGCAGCTTATCCTCCCGGACAGGGTTCCACGAGCAGTACTTC.

The chain links TRBV7-9 to TRBJ2-7; tentative D call: TRBD2 (5 bases). Trimming pared 11 bases from V and 3 bases from J, leaving 14 bases between. This CDR3 spans 12 amino acids. The germline V gene encodes CDR1 SEHNR and CDR2 FQNEAQ (reference sequence). In nucleotides, the CDR3 is TGTGCCGGAGGAACGGACGACTACGAGCAGTACTTC. Its protein product is CAGGTDDYEQYF.

This clone occurred once. The chain uses TRBV27 and TRBJ2-7, with D perhaps TRBD1 or TRBD2 (5 bases each). Germline values: CDR1 MNHEY, CDR2 SMNVEV (reference sequence). This CDR3 comprises 17 residues. Trimming left V 3 bases short and J 3 bases short, with 21 bases between. This CDR3 reads CASSFQVLVGANYEQYF. CDR3 nucleotide sequence: TGTGCCAGCAGTTTCCAAGTCTTGGTCGGGGCGAACTACGAGCAGTACTTC.

V usage is TRBV30 and J usage is TRBJ2-7; 7 nucleotides align to TRBD1. This CDR3 has 12 amino acids. Germline-derived CDR1 and CDR2 are GTSNPN and SVGIG (reference sequence). The V gene end was trimmed by 8 bases and the J gene end by 0 bases; junction bases not matched to a gene: 4. This CDR3 is CALGQDSYEQYF. The CDR3 DNA follows: TGTGCCCTCGGACAGGACTCCTACGAGCAGTACTTC.

The CDR3 loop is CASSLKDSSSTDTQYF. DNA of the CDR3: TGCGCCAGCAGCCTTAAGGACTCCTCTAGCACAGATACGCAGTATTTT. This chain joins TRBV5-1 and TRBJ2-3, with D possibly being TRBD2 (5 bases). Germline lookup yields CDR1 SGHRS and CDR2 YFSETQ. V lost 4 bases and J 0 bases, leaving 15 bases between the germline ends. This CDR3 comprises 16 residues.

This rearrangement joins TRBV6-1 to TRBJ1-1; no reliable D call. Trimming took off 7 bases at V and 2 bases at J, with 5 bases between the two ends. The CDR3 totals 11 residues. Germline CDR1 reads MNHNS; CDR2 reads SASEGT. CDR3 sequence reads: CASTPNTEAFF. CDR3 sequence (DNA): TGTGCCAGCACTCCAAACACTGAAGCTTTCTTT.

Note on this clone: This specimen includes other DNA sequences encoding the same CDR3. The rearrangement joins TRBV7-9 to TRBJ2-1, with 7 positions matching TRBD2. V trimming: 5 bases; J trimming: 7 bases; junction bases outside the gene matches: 2. From germline, CDR1 is SEHNR and CDR2 FQNEAQ (reference sequence). This CDR3 has 12 residues. In nucleotides, the CDR3 is TGTGCCAGCAGCGCCGGGGGGAATGAGCAGTTCTTC. Translation gives CASSAGGNEQFF.